This TCR beta chain was captured by sequencing in a study of T cell responses to AZD1222 COVID-19 vaccine (dated by TCRdb to about 2021). Background on the whole study: A total of about 240 trial participants underwent TCR sequencing, of whom 200 to 220 received two doses of AZD1222 and 26 received two doses of the MenACWY control vaccine. Trial participants were enrolled by age into 18-55, 56-69 and 70-plus year subgroups, with about 150, 28 and 57 TCR-sequenced participants respectively. The paper as a whole reports these results and caveats: Conclusions about previously exposed vaccinees are limited because only a handful of AZD1222 recipients were SARS-CoV-2 seropositive at baseline. Because no day 14 peak-response samples were available, repertoires were characterized only after the peak T cell response. The vaccine-associated CD4 TCRs covered the entire spike protein, and the dominant responses fell in regions 160-218 and 743-854. In the small 56-69-year group, the increase in depth fell short of significance, most likely because of low power. Nearly half of unique spike-specific TCRs reportedly recognized epitopes outside regions mutated in the B.1.351 and B.1.1.7 variants. Most participants were white British and females outnumbered males, and the authors suggested that clonal diversity may have been underestimated. After two AZD1222 doses, both the breadth and the depth of spike-specific TCRs were significantly higher than at day 0 and than in MenACWY recipients.

This sample's time point label indicates: baseline before first vaccination. Samples from vaccinated people were obtained from the UK trials COV001 and COV002, which included a single-blind randomized controlled phase 2/3 trial of AZD1222 (ChAdOx1 nCoV-19) in healthy adults. For TCRbeta chain sequencing, PBMC samples from trial participants were taken at day 0 and at day 28 after the second dose. Concerning this clone itself: Its antigen is unknown.

Spanning cysteine to phenylalanine, the CDR3 consists of 14 amino acids. Only CDR3 DNA is held: 42 bases, read in frame from base 1. Trimming takes 3 bases from V and 0 bases from J, and the germline ends sit 8 bases apart. The germline V gene encodes CDR1 LNHDA and CDR2 SQIVND (reference sequence). The CDR3 regions of human TCRbeta chains were subjected to immunosequencing. On the study's bioinformatics: Repertoire TCRs were matched against a reference library of SARS-CoV-2-specific TCRs generated with the MIRA antigen-specificity platform. Breadth meant the fraction of unique TCRs that were SARS-CoV-2-associated, whereas depth meant the fraction of total T cells that were SARS-CoV-2-associated. Using the MIRA data, each spike-specific TCR was mapped to the spike region that the TCR reacts to and placed in a CD4 or CD8 class. Log10-transformed breadth and depth values were compared by one-way ANOVA with Sidak's multiple comparisons tests. In TCRdb, the immuneACCESS table is reduced to in-frame sequences with V and J assigned. These tables do not hold every clone; where another copy was compared, an unresolved V gene accounts for under half, and the others remain unexplained. The V and J calls and clone size come from that table; D and trimming were worked out from the DNA. This sample's table carries about 140,000 clones. The ten largest account for 2% to 2.5% of the sample.

Here the chain combines TRBV19 and TRBJ1-1, with the identity of the D gene unclear. The sample consisted of peripheral blood. The receptor was derived from an adult in good health. The CDR3 sequence is CASSMRVMNTEAFF. The DNA reads as follows: TGTGCCAGTAGTATGAGGGTTATGAACACTGAAGCTTTCTTT. The variable domain in full, with residues beyond the CDR3 obtained from the reference TRBV19 and TRBJ1-1 genes, is DGGITQSPKYLFRKEGQNVTLSCEQNLNHDAMYWYRQDPGQGLRLIYYSQIVNDFQKGDIAEGYSVSREKKESFPLTVTSAQKNPTAFYLCASSMRVMNTEAFFGQGTRLTVV.